The T cell receptor (beta chain) under discussion was sequenced for a study of CD8 T cells in Susac syndrome. The CDR3 length is 14 residues. The trim removed 8 bases at V and 1 base at J, leaving 4 bases unmatched. The germline gives CDR1 SGHTA, CDR2 FQGNSA. Reverse transcription of 0.5 to 1 ug RNA was carried out with random hexamers. A multiplex approach, immunoSEQ multiplex PCR, amplified TCR beta CDR3 across 54 Vbeta and 13 Jbeta. TCRdb ran MiXCR on the immunoSEQ multiplex PCR reads and lists one entry per CDR3 protein. The repertoire includes around 190,000 distinct CDR3 sequences, approximately 93% of them detected once, and 0.1% sits in the top ten.

The receptor was isolated from a human donor in good health. The sequenced sample was CD4+ T cells from PBMCs. The chain combines TRBV7-2 with TRBJ2-2; 7 bases line up with TRBD1. As DNA, the CDR3 is TGTGCCAGCGAGACAGGGAAGAACACCGGGGAGCTGTTTTTT. It codes for CASETGKNTGELFF.